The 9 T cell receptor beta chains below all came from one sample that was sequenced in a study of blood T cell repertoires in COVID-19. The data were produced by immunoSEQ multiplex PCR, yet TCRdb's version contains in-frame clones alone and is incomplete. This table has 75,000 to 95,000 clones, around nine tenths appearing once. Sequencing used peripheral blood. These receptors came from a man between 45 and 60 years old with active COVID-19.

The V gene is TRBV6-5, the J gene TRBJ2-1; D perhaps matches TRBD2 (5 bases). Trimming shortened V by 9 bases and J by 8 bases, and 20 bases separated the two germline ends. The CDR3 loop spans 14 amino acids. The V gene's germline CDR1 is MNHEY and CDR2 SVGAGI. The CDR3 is CASSPMRARDEQFF. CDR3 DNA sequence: TGTGCCAGTAGCCCCATGAGGGCGCGCGATGAGCAGTTCTTC.

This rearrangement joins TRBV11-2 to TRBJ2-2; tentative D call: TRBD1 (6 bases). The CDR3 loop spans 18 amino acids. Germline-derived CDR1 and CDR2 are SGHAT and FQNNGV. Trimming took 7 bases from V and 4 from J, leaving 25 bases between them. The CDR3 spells CASTPNPPTGWGTGELFF. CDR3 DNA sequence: TGTGCCAGCACCCCTAACCCCCCTACAGGGTGGGGCACCGGGGAGCTGTTTTTT.

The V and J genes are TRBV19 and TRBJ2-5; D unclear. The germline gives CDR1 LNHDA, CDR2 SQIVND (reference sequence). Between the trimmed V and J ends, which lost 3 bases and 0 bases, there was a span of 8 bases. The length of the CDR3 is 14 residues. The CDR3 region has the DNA TGTGCCAGTAGTATTTCCAGGTACCAAGAGACCCAGTACTTC. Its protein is CASSISRYQETQYF.

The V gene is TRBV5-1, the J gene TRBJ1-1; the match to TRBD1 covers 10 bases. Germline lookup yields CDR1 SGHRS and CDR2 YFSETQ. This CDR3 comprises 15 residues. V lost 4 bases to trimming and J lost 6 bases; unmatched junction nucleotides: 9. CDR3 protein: CASSTDRGLSSEAFF. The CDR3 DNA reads TGCGCCAGCAGCACCGACAGGGGGCTTAGCTCTGAAGCTTTCTTT.

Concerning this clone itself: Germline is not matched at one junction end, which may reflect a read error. CDR3 bases: TGTGCCAGCAGCTACTTGGGCGGGAGCTACGAGCAGTACTTC. Its translation: CASSYLGGSYEQYF. This sequence joins TRBV6-5 and TRBJ2-7; 7 bases fit TRBD2. CDR1 MNHEY and CDR2 SVGAGI come from the germline V gene. The CDR3 consists of 14 residues.

Here the CDR3 reads CASSLAGQGREQYF. DNA of the CDR3: TGTGCCAGCAGCTTGGCGGGGCAGGGGCGCGAGCAGTACTTC. The V call is TRBV5-4, the J call TRBJ2-7; D possibly corresponds to TRBD1 (6 bases). Germline V gene data show CDR1 as SGHNT and CDR2 as YYREEE (reference sequence). The CDR3 is 14 amino acids. The V gene lost 0 bases and the J gene lost 6 bases, with 13 bases spanning the gap.

Here the CDR3 reads CASSQDLQGFGYTF. The CDR3 DNA follows: TGTGCCAGCAGCCAAGATCTACAGGGTTTTGGCTACACCTTC. The chain links TRBV3-1 (or the pseudogene TRBV3-2) to TRBJ1-2, with D maybe TRBD1 (6 bases). The CDR3 is 14 residues long. Germline V gene lookup returns CDR1 LGHDT and CDR2 YNNKEL (reference sequence). Trimming left V 0 bases short and J 7 bases short, with 12 bases between.

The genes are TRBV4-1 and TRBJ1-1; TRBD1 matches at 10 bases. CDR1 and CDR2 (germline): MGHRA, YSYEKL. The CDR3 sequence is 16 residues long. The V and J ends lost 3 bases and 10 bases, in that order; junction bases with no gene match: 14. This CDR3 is CASSHHRDRGGSVAFF. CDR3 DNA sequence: TGCGCCAGCAGCCACCACCGGGACAGGGGAGGGTCAGTAGCTTTCTTT.

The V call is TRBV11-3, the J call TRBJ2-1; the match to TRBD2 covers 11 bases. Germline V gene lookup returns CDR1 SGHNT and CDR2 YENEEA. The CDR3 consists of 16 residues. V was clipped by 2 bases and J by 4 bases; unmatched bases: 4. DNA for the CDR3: TGTGCCAGCAGCTTATGGGGGACTAGCGGATACAATGAGCAGTTCTTC. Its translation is CASSLWGTSGYNEQFF.